Below are 7 T cell receptor beta chains sequenced from a single sample in a study of cytomegalovirus exposure and HLA in healthy donors. PCR was performed using 60 Vbeta and 13 Jbeta primers. Here immunoSEQ multiplex PCR was the method, and the copy in TCRdb shows in-frame clones only, minus some. The sample has about 140,000 clones. Sample: PBMCs. These TCRs come from a man aged 35 to 55 in good health and CMV-seronegative.

This chain uses TRBV11-2 with TRBJ2-3, with TRBD2 identical over 12 bases. Germline V gene lookup returns CDR1 SGHAT and CDR2 FQNNGV. The CDR3 length is 14 residues. V shed 6 bases, J shed 5 bases, and the junction held 3 bases outside the gene matches. CDR3 nucleotide sequence: TGTGCCAGCAGACTAGCGGGGGGAGTAGATACGCAGTATTTT. Translated, it gives CASRLAGGVDTQYF.

The genes are TRBV11-3 and TRBJ2-3; D unresolved. V was shortened by 5 bases and J by 6 bases, with 12 bases between the two germline ends. Germline V gene lookup returns CDR1 SGHNT and CDR2 YENEEA. This CDR3 is 13 amino acids long. In nucleotides, the CDR3 is TGTGCCAGCAGCAATCGAAAGGAGGATACGCAGTATTTT. Amino acid sequence: CASSNRKEDTQYF.

This chain joins TRBV10-1 and TRBJ1-5; D is perhaps TRBD1 (6 bases). Germline-derived CDR1 and CDR2 are WNHNN and SYGVQD (reference sequence). Deletions cut 7 bases from V and 6 bases from J, with 13 bases between. The CDR3 contains 13 residues. CDR3 sequence: CASKDRLGQPQHF. In DNA form, the CDR3 reads TGCGCCAGCAAGGACAGACTGGGTCAGCCCCAGCATTTT.

V gene TRBV4-1 combines with J gene TRBJ2-1, with 12 bases identical to TRBD2. After removal of 2 bases from V and 7 bases from J, the junction contained 6 bases not matched to a gene. CDR1 is MGHRA and CDR2 is YSYEKL in the germline V gene. The CDR3 is made up of 16 amino acids. The CDR3 nucleotides read TGCGCCAGCAGCCAACCTCTAGCGGGGGGGGGAAATGAGCAGTTCTTC. It is translated as CASSQPLAGGGNEQFF.

This chain connects TRBV5-1 to TRBJ2-1, with D possibly TRBD1 on 7 matching bases. The CDR3 length is 14 residues. CDR1 is SGHRS and CDR2 is YFSETQ in the germline V gene. Deletions cut 0 bases from V and 7 bases from J, with 11 bases between. The CDR3 DNA reads TGCGCCAGCAGCTTGGGGCAGGGGGGAAATGAGCAGTTCTTC. Translating it yields CASSLGQGGNEQFF.

The CDR3 sequence: CASSEPNGGYGEKLFF. The DNA of the CDR3 is TGTGCCAGCAGTGAGCCGAATGGAGGCTACGGGGAAAAACTGTTTTTT. The rearrangement joins TRBV6-1 to TRBJ1-4; unclear D gene. In germline, CDR1 is MNHNS, CDR2 SASEGT. Between the trimmed V and J ends, which lost 3 bases and 8 bases, there was a span of 19 bases. CDR3 length equals 16 residues.

V usage is TRBV7-9 and J usage is TRBJ1-4; 10 bases line up with TRBD1. Germline-derived CDR1 and CDR2 are SEHNR and FQNEAQ (reference sequence). V was pared by 4 bases and J by 8 bases, with 7 bases of the junction left unmatched. The CDR3 extends over 15 amino acids. CDR3 in amino acids: CASSSWTGGGEKLFF. The CDR3 region has the DNA TGTGCCAGCAGCTCCTGGACAGGGGGAGGGGAAAAACTGTTTTTT.